This TCR beta chain was recorded in a study of cytomegalovirus exposure and HLA in healthy donors. Overall study results and limits: It was 150 to 200 TCR beta chains that were listed as cytomegalovirus-associated. Rare TCR sequences predominated, though certain public TCRs were found in many donors.

About this clone: Its specificity is not known.

The V and J ends lost 5 bases and 4 bases, in that order; junction bases with no gene match: 2. The CDR3 totals 13 residues. Germline V gene data show CDR1 as MNHEY and CDR2 as SMNVEV (reference sequence). Libraries were prepared by immunoSEQ multiplex PCR; TCRdb keeps only in-frame clonotypes and omits some of them. This sample yields about 240,000 clones, of which about 86% are seen a single time; around 1.2% belongs to the top ten. The sequence was collected from a woman aged 25 to 39 in good health and CMV-seropositive. Sequenced material: PBMCs. This chain uses TRBV27 with TRBJ2-1; 7 bases agree with TRBD1. DNA for the CDR3: TGTGCCAGCAGTCGGGACAGTTACAATGAGCAGTTCTTC. Protein sequence: CASSRDSYNEQFF.